The next 8 T cell receptor beta chains were all read from a single sample in a study of T cells in Graves' hyperthyroidism and ophthalmopathy. RNA transcripts gave rise to amplified TCR beta CDR3 regions. Using the HTBI primer set, a first-round RT-PCR was run on the TCR CDR3. Each CDR3 protein is one row after TCRdb ran MiXCR on the multiplex PCR reads. Of approximately 420,000 distinct CDR3 sequences detected, under 15% appear once; the ten largest clones hold about 30%. The sample taken for sequencing was blood. Receptor source: a woman in her twenties or thirties with Graves' hyperthyroidism.

This clonotype was recorded at least ten times. At one of its ends the junction is not consistent with the germline gene, which may arise from a read error. The rearrangement links TRBV5-1 to TRBJ2-7, with 7 bases lining up with TRBD1. The CDR3 has 13 amino acids. The V gene's germline CDR1 is SGHRS and CDR2 YFSETQ. CDR3 protein: CASSPTGSSEQYF. CDR3 nucleotides: TGCGCCAGCAGCCCGACAGGGTCCTCCGAGCAGTACTTC.

This clonotype was counted ten times or more. The chain has TRBV30 and TRBJ2-3; a possible D gene is TRBD2 (6 bases). The ends were cut back, 3 bases at V and 2 bases at J, with 15 bases in the middle. This CDR3 region has 15 residues. Germline CDR1 and CDR2: GTSNPN and SVGIG (reference sequence). CDR3 bases: TGTGCCTGGAGCATCGGAGGGAGAGACACAGATACGCAGTATTTT. Encoded protein: CAWSIGGRDTDTQYF.

The chain links TRBV20-1 to TRBJ2-5; unclear D gene. The CDR3 is 11 amino acids. Germline assignment: CDR1 DFQATT and CDR2 SNEGSKA (reference sequence). The V end was cut by 6 bases, the J end by 2 bases, with 7 bases between. CDR3 sequence: CSASAQETQYF. Here the CDR3 DNA reads TGCAGTGCCTCCGCTCAAGAGACCCAGTACTTC.

This clonotype came up many times. The V and J genes are TRBV18 and TRBJ1-6; D not certain. The V gene lost 3 bases and the J gene lost 6 bases, with 12 bases spanning the gap. Germline V CDR1 and CDR2: KGHSH, LQKENI. The CDR3 spans 15 residues. This CDR3 reads CASSPMLSANSPLHF. CDR3 DNA: TGTGCCAGCTCACCTATGCTATCGGCTAATTCACCCCTCCACTTT.

Ten or more counts support this clonotype. The chain carries TRBV4-1 and TRBJ2-5; D is perhaps TRBD2 (6 bases). CDR3 length: 15 residues. Germline V gene sequence: CDR1 MGHRA, CDR2 YSYEKL. Between the trimmed V and J ends, which lost 4 bases and 4 bases, there was a span of 16 bases. CDR3 in amino acids: CASSRRDSTGETQYF. The CDR3 DNA reads TGCGCCAGCAGCCGTAGGGACTCGACCGGAGAGACCCAGTACTTC.

This clonotype occurred a few times. The genes are TRBV30 and TRBJ2-2, with D unclear. Germline loops: CDR1 GTSNPN, CDR2 SVGIG (reference sequence). This CDR3 region has 11 residues. DNA of the CDR3: TGTGCGTGTCCGGTGGGCGGGGAGCTGTTTTTT. Its translation is CACPVGGELFF.

The chain combines TRBV20-1 with TRBJ2-5; no firm D call. The CDR3 sequence is 11 residues long. Germline lookup yields CDR1 DFQATT and CDR2 SNEGSKA (reference sequence). The V gene lost 4 bases and the J gene lost 3 bases, with 6 bases spanning the gap. The CDR3 loop reads CSAIWEETQYF. Written as DNA, the CDR3 is TGCAGTGCTATCTGGGAAGAGACCCAGTACTTC.

At least ten counts were recorded for this clonotype. Here the CDR3 DNA reads TGTGCCAGCAGGGACAGTTACGAGCAGTACTTC. Translation gives CASRDSYEQYF. This rearrangement joins TRBV6-1 to TRBJ2-7; TRBD1 is a possible D gene (6 bases). V lost 6 bases to trimming and J lost 4 bases, with 7 bases between them. This CDR3 contains 11 residues. Per the germline V gene, CDR1 is MNHNS and CDR2 is SASEGT.